This T cell receptor beta chain emerged from a study of response to subunit inactivated influenza vaccine (dated by TCRdb to 2017 to 2018). Some background on the complete study: Deep quantitative profiling of the T cell receptor repertoire was used in the study to follow responses to a trivalent subunit inactivated influenza vaccine.

On the study overall, not on this receptor specifically: It was suggested by the authors that each seasonal influenza vaccination may recruit only a limited number of new T cells.

Library generation was performed with RT-PCR. Data came from an Illumina HiSeq 2500. In TCRdb, the public reads were trimmed at Q25 with fastp and aligned with MiXCR, with productive beta chains retained. Under each unique CDR3 protein, matching rows form one entry showing the most common genes and DNA. The sample includes about 520,000 distinct CDR3 sequences, with approximately 24% observed a single time. Under 2.5% of the sample rests with the top ten. On this clonotype itself: Its antigen is still unknown. No clone much larger than this one lies a single base away; base qualities are absent.

Reading from cysteine to phenylalanine, the CDR3 counts 13 amino acids. Only the CDR3 part of the read is kept: 39 bases, read in frame from the first base. Ends trimmed: V by 7 bases, J by 8 bases; bases unmatched to a gene: 10. Via the germline V gene, CDR1 is MGHDK and CDR2 SYGVNS. Sequenced here: CD4+ T cells sorted from PBMCs, sampled 5 days after vaccination. This clonotype originated in a man aged 50-60 years who received an inactivated influenza vaccine. Donor details come from another sample of the same person, matched by shared clones. The rearrangement combines TRBV25-1 with TRBJ1-2; 7 bases in the junction line up with TRBD1. The DNA sequence is given as TGTGCCAGCACCCACTCGACAGGGCGAGGCTACACCTTC. Its translation is CASTHSTGRGYTF.